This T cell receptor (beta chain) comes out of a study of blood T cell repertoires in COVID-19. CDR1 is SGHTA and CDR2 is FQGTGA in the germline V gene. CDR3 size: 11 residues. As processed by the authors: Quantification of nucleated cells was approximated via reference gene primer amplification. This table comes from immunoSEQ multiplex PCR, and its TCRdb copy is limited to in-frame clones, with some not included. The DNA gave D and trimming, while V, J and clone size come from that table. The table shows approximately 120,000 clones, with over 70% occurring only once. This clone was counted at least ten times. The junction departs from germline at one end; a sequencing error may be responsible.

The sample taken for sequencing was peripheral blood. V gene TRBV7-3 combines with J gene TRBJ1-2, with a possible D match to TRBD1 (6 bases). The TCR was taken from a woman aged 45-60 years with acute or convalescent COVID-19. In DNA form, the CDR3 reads TGTGCCAGCAGCAAACAGGGCCCACCCATCTTC. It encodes CASSKQGPPIF. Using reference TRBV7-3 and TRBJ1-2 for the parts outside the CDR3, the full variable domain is GAGVSQTPSNKVTEKGKYVELRCDPISGHTALYWYRQSLGQGPEFLIYFQGTGAADDSGLPNDRFFAVRPEGSVSTLKIQRTERGDSAVYLCASSKQGPPIFGSGTRLTVV.